Each of the 24 T cell receptor beta chains below was sequenced from the same sample in a study of CD8 T cells in ankylosing spondylitis. Overall study findings and caveats: Ankylosing spondylitis blood appeared to be characterized by a TCR beta motif of eight highly homologous variants.

These receptors' antigens are unknown. MiXCR, applied by TCRdb to the 5' RACE reads, yields one record per CDR3 protein. The profile shows 450,000 or so distinct CDR3 sequences, 25% to 30% of them singletons. The sample taken for sequencing was blood, either unsorted or a sorted T cell fraction (not recorded which). The source of these receptors is a male donor with ankylosing spondylitis.

The rearrangement joins TRBV13 to TRBJ2-1; tentatively, D is TRBD2 (6 bases). Trimming removed 0 bases from V and 3 bases from J, with 12 bases in between. The germline CDR1 and CDR2 sequences are PRHDT and FYEKMQ (reference sequence). The CDR3 is made up of 16 amino acids. Written as DNA, the CDR3 is TGTGCCAGCAGCTTAGGGGGGGGTACCCTCTACAATGAGCAGTTCTTC. It encodes CASSLGGGTLYNEQFF.

The gene calls are TRBV3-1 and TRBJ1-1, with D maybe TRBD1 (6 bases). V was trimmed by 7 bases and J by 1 base, leaving 16 bases between them. There are 15 residues in the CDR3. Germline loops: CDR1 LGHDT, CDR2 YNNKEL (reference sequence). The CDR3 is CASNRGGRSNTEAFF. The CDR3 DNA follows: TGTGCCAGCAACCGGGGGGGGCGATCGAACACTGAAGCTTTCTTT.

The gene calls are TRBV10-2 and TRBJ1-2; no clear D gene. Germline loops: CDR1 WSHSY, CDR2 SAAADI. V lost 4 bases to trimming and J lost 6 bases, with 12 bases between them. This CDR3 region has 13 residues. The chain's CDR3 is CASSGTVLDGYTF. CDR3 coding DNA: TGCGCCAGCAGTGGCACGGTGCTGGATGGCTACACCTTC.

The J gene is TRBJ2-5, the V gene TRBV20-1, with 11 bases identical to TRBD1. V lost 4 bases and J lost 4; bases outside the gene matches: 8. The CDR3 runs 15 residues. Germline V CDR1 and CDR2: DFQATT, SNEGSKA (reference sequence). As DNA, the CDR3 is TGCAGTGCTACCCGGGACAGGGGGTTACGAGAGACCCAGTACTTC. It codes for CSATRDRGLRETQYF.

The chain employs TRBV2 and TRBJ1-5; the D gene is possibly TRBD1 (6 bases). The CDR3 runs to 15 residues. Trimming removed 3 bases at V and 3 bases at J, with 12 bases between. Germline CDR1 reads SNHLY; CDR2 reads FYNNEI. The CDR3 bases are TGTGCCAGCAGTGATCGAAGGGGGGCCAATCAGCCCCAGCATTTT. Translating gives CASSDRRGANQPQHF.

This clonotype was seen a few times. V usage is TRBV20-1 and J usage is TRBJ1-3, with D maybe TRBD1 (5 bases). Per the germline V gene, CDR1 is DFQATT and CDR2 is SNEGSKA (reference sequence). The germline V and J ends were trimmed by 0 bases and 6 bases, with 12 bases remaining between them. The CDR3 has 14 amino acids. CDR3 DNA sequence: TGCAGTGCTAGAGATCTCACAGGTCAAAACACCATATATTTT. Protein: CSARDLTGQNTIYF.

The chain links TRBV11-2 to TRBJ2-2; either TRBD1 or TRBD2 may fit D (5 bases each). The CDR3 extends over 15 amino acids. Trimming took 2 bases from V and 3 from J, leaving 10 bases between them. The V gene's germline CDR1 is SGHAT and CDR2 FQNNGV. In DNA form, the CDR3 reads TGTGCCAGCAGCTTATCTGGGACGGACACCGGGGAGCTGTTTTTT. This sequence encodes CASSLSGTDTGELFF.

This clonotype occurred a few times. The rearrangement links TRBV12-3 or TRBV12-4 to TRBJ2-7; D call uncertain. This CDR3 spans 13 amino acids. Trimming pared 1 base from V and 1 base from J, leaving 5 bases between. The CDR3 spells CASSLGNSYEQYF. In nucleotides, the CDR3 is TGTGCCAGCAGTTTAGGCAATTCCTACGAGCAGTACTTC.

This clonotype occurred a few times. The chain has TRBV12-3 or TRBV12-4 and TRBJ2-7, with 7 bases lining up with TRBD1. The V gene end was trimmed by 0 bases and the J gene end by 2 bases; junction bases not matched to a gene: 4. The CDR3 sequence is 15 residues long. The CDR3 coding sequence is TGTGCCAGCAGTTTAGCAGGGGGCCCTACCTACGAGCAGTACTTC. Amino acid sequence: CASSLAGGPTYEQYF.

Worth noting for this clonotype: No conserved phenylalanine or tryptophan is present at the end of the CDR3, so a read error is the likely explanation. It is unclear where the CDR3 begins or ends on the DNA, so no DNA is shown, and the CDR3 is as TCRdb lists it. The chain employs TRBV29-1 and TRBJ1-1; the table's D call, TRBD1, was not checked against the DNA. A total of 12 residues make up the CDR3, ends included. CDR1 SQVTM and CDR2 ANQGSEA come from the germline V gene. CDR3 sequence: CSVDPGGTAQEY.

This chain links TRBV24-1 with TRBJ2-1, with 10 bases lining up with TRBD2. The CDR3 has 16 amino acids. Unmatched junction bases numbered 8, after V lost 3 bases and J lost 7 bases. Germline loops: CDR1 KGHDR, CDR2 SFDVKD. This CDR3 is CATSDGLAGVVNEQFF. DNA of the CDR3: TGTGCCACCAGTGATGGGCTAGCGGGAGTGGTGAATGAGCAGTTCTTC.

There are many counts of this clonotype. The V gene is TRBV5-1, the J gene TRBJ1-1; the D gene is possibly TRBD1 (5 bases). The CDR3 length is 15 residues. From germline, CDR1 is SGHRS and CDR2 YFSETQ. The V and J ends lost 0 bases and 1 base respectively, with 10 bases between them. The CDR3 sequence is CASSLGGTGNTEAFF. The CDR3 DNA reads TGCGCCAGCAGCTTGGGGGGGACGGGGAACACTGAAGCTTTCTTT.

This chain links TRBV20-1 with TRBJ1-3; 8 positions agree with TRBD1. The CDR3 sequence is 17 residues long. Trimming at V came to 3 bases and at J to 0 bases, leaving 10 bases not matched to a gene. Germline V gene lookup returns CDR1 DFQATT and CDR2 SNEGSKA (reference sequence). The CDR3 sequence is CSASLAGQESSGNTIYF. The DNA for the CDR3 is TGCAGTGCTAGTTTGGCGGGACAGGAGAGCTCTGGAAACACCATATATTTT.

V is TRBV20-1 and J is TRBJ2-1; TRBD2 matches 7 bases. This CDR3 comprises 14 residues. Trimming at V came to 4 bases and at J to 1 base, leaving 4 bases not matched to a gene. Germline V gives CDR1 DFQATT, CDR2 SNEGSKA (reference sequence). The chain's CDR3 is CSATTSVSYNEQFF. CDR3 coding DNA: TGCAGTGCTACAACTAGCGTATCCTACAATGAGCAGTTCTTC.

The chain couples TRBV7-2 to TRBJ2-1; 7 bases match TRBD2. The germline V gene has CDR1 SGHTA and CDR2 FQGNSA. The V and J ends lost 5 bases and 3 bases, in that order; junction bases with no gene match: 7. CDR3 length: 15 residues. The CDR3 region is CASSPSGGNYNEQFF. CDR3 coding DNA: TGTGCCAGCAGCCCGTCGGGAGGTAACTACAATGAGCAGTTCTTC.

This clonotype was seen a handful of times. The chain combines TRBV11-2 with TRBJ2-3, with D perhaps given as TRBD1 or TRBD2 (5 bases each). Germline V CDR1 and CDR2: SGHAT, FQNNGV. The length of the CDR3 is 15 residues. V was clipped by 3 bases and J by 3 bases, with 13 bases between them. The CDR3 nucleotides are TGTGCCAGCAGCTTGGGGCCTAGCTCGACAGATACGCAGTATTTT. It translates to CASSLGPSSTDTQYF.

Here the CDR3 reads CSAGTASYGYTF. CDR3 bases: TGCAGTGCGGGGACTGCGAGCTATGGCTACACCTTC. V and J are TRBV20-1 and TRBJ1-2, with D possibly matching TRBD1 (5 bases). The length of the CDR3 is 12 residues. V lost 6 bases to trimming and J lost 4 bases, with 12 bases between them. Germline CDR1 and CDR2: DFQATT and SNEGSKA (reference sequence).

This clonotype was seen only a few times. This chain joins TRBV5-1 and TRBJ2-1; D remains unclear. The germline V gene encodes CDR1 SGHRS and CDR2 YFSETQ. There are 16 residues in the CDR3. V shed 2 bases and J shed 6 bases, with 18 bases lying between them. The CDR3: CASSLSGGTHTNEQFF. The CDR3 DNA follows: TGCGCCAGCAGCTTAAGTGGCGGCACTCACACCAATGAGCAGTTCTTC.

The sample holds one count of this clonotype. This chain connects TRBV5-6 to TRBJ1-2; weak D call: TRBD1 (6 bases). The V end lost 4 bases, the J end lost 3 bases, and 13 bases lay between the germline ends. CDR3 length: 14 residues. Per germline, CDR1 SGHDT and CDR2 YYEEEE. The CDR3 nucleotides are TGTGCCAGCAGCCAATGGCCAGGGGACTATGGCTACACCTTC. It encodes CASSQWPGDYGYTF. The variable domain in full, completed from reference TRBV5-6 and TRBJ1-2, reads DAGVTQSPTHLIKTRGQQVTLRCSPKSGHDTVSWYQQALGQGPQFIFQYYEEEERQRGNFPDRFSGHQFPNYSSELNVNALLLGDSALYLCASSQWPGDYGYTFGSGTRLTVV.

CDR3 loop: CSAPAVADTQYF. The CDR3 DNA reads TGCAGTGCACCGGCAGTAGCAGATACGCAGTATTTT. The rearrangement uses TRBV20-1 and TRBJ2-3; D is unresolved. The ends were cut back, 6 bases at V and 4 bases at J, with 11 bases in the middle. Per the germline V gene, CDR1 is DFQATT and CDR2 is SNEGSKA (reference sequence). The CDR3 spans 12 residues.

CDR3 sequence reads: CASSSLGGFMNTEAFF. CDR3 coding DNA: TGTGCCAGCAGCTCCCTGGGGGGATTCATGAACACTGAAGCTTTCTTT. The chain recombines TRBV14 with TRBJ1-1, with TRBD1 as a possible D gene (5 bases). In germline, CDR1 is SGHDN, CDR2 FVKESK. V was trimmed by 5 bases and J by 0 bases, leaving 16 bases between them. There are 16 residues in the CDR3. The whole variable domain, filled in from reference TRBV14 and TRBJ1-1, reads EAGVTQFPSHSVIEKGQTVTLRCDPISGHDNLYWYRRVMGKEIKFLLHFVKESKQDESGMPNNRFLAERTGGTYSTLKVQPAELEDSGVYFCASSSLGGFMNTEAFFGQGTRLTVV.

A few counts support this clonotype. The chain combines TRBV18 with TRBJ2-7; 8 bases map to TRBD2. The CDR3 has 15 residues. Per germline, CDR1 KGHSH and CDR2 LQKENI. The V and J ends lost 3 bases and 5 bases, in that order; junction bases with no gene match: 9. The CDR3 loop is CASSPLSSGINEQYF. CDR3 coding DNA: TGTGCCAGCTCACCGTTAAGTAGCGGGATCAACGAGCAGTACTTC.

This clonotype was found a few times. The chain carries TRBV29-1 and TRBJ2-6; D gene uncertain. This CDR3 spans 14 amino acids. CDR1 is SQVTM, CDR2 ANQGSEA, per germline. Deletions cut 4 bases from V and 2 bases from J, with 9 bases between. The DNA for the CDR3 is TGCAGCGTTGGTTGGAGTACTGGGGCCAACGTCCTGACTTTC. This translates into CSVGWSTGANVLTF.

The genes are TRBV11-2 and TRBJ2-5; 8 bases align to TRBD1. Germline loops: CDR1 SGHAT, CDR2 FQNNGV. This CDR3 contains 16 residues. V dropped 5 bases and J dropped 5; count of bases not matched to a gene: 13. The CDR3 nucleotides read TGTGCCAGCAGCCCAACGACAGGGGACATTTATGAGACCCAGTACTTC. Amino acids: CASSPTTGDIYETQYF.